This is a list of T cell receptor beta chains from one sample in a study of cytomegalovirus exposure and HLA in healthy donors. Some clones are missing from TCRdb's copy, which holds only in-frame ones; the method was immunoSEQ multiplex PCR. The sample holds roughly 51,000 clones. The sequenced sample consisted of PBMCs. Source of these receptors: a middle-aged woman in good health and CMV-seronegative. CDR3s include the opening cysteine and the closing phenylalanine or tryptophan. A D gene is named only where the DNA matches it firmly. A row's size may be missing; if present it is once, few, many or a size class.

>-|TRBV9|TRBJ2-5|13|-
TGTGCCAGCAGCGTTAGCCCCCAAGAGACCCAGTACTTC
CASSVSPQETQYF
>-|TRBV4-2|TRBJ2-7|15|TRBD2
TGTGCCAGCAGCCACGGACTAGCGGGGGAGTACGAGCAGTACTTC
CASSHGLAGEYEQYF
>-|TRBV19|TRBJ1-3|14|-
TGTGCCAGTAGCCCCCTACAGGGATCAAACACCATATATTTT
CASSPLQGSNTIYF
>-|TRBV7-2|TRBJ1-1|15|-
TGTGCCAGCAGCTTAGGATCAGGGATGAACACTGAAGCTTTCTTT
CASSLGSGMNTEAFF
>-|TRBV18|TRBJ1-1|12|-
TGTGCCAGCTCACCACCGGCGGCTGAAGCTTTCTTT
CASSPPAAEAFF
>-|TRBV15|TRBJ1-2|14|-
TGTGCCACCAGCAGAGCGGCAGGGAATTATGGCTACACCTTC
CATSRAAGNYGYTF
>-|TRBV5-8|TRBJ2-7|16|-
TGTGCCAGCACGTCCCCTAGGGACACCTCGACCTACGAGCAGTACTTC
CASTSPRDTSTYEQYF
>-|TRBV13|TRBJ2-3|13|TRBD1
TGTGCCAGCAGCTTAGAGACAGGGGGGGTACAGTATTTT
CASSLETGGVQYF
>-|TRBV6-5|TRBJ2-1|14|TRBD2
TGTGCCAGCAGTTCGGGGGGGAGATACAATGAGCAGTTCTTC
CASSSGGRYNEQFF
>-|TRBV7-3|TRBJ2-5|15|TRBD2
TGTGCCAGCAGCCCTCGAGGCGGGGGAAGGGAGACCCAGTACTTC
CASSPRGGGRETQYF
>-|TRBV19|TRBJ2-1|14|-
TGTGCCAGTAGGGTTCAAGGAGCCCTTAATGAGCAGTTCTTC
CASRVQGALNEQFF
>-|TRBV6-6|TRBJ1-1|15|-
TGTGCCAGCAGTTACGGGGCAGGGAAGAACACTGAAGCTTTCTTT
CASSYGAGKNTEAFF
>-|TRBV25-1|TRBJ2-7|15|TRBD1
TGTGCCAGCAGTGTAGGACAGGGGGTGGCGAACGAGCAGTACTTC
CASSVGQGVANEQYF
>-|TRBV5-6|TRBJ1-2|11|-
TGTGCCAGCAGCCTCAACTTGGGCTACACCTTC
CASSLNLGYTF
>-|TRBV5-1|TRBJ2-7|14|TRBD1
TGCGCCAGCAGTTACGGGACAGGGCCCTACGAGCAGTACTTC
CASSYGTGPYEQYF
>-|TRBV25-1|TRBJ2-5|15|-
TGTGCCAGCAGTGCACTTTTACCTACAGGGGAGACCCAGTACTTC
CASSALLPTGETQYF
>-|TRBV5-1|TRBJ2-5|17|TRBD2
TGCGCCAGCAGCCCACGCCCGACTAGCGGATACCAAGAGACCCAGTACTTC
CASSPRPTSGYQETQYF
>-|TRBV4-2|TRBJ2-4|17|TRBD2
TGTGCCAGCAGCCAAGGACTAGCGGGGGTTTCCAAAAACATTCAGTACTTC
CASSQGLAGVSKNIQYF
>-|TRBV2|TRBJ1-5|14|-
TGTGCCAGCAGTGCGAGGGAAGCCCATCAGCCCCAGCATTTT
CASSAREAHQPQHF
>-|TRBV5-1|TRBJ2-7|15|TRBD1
TGCGCCAGCAGTTTTGGTGGGACAGGTCGGTACGAGCAGTACTTC
CASSFGGTGRYEQYF
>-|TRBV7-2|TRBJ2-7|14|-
TGTGCCAGCAGCCCCGACAGACCCGCCTACGAGCAGTACTTC
CASSPDRPAYEQYF
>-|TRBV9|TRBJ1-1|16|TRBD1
TGTGCCAGCAGCCCTTGGGACAGGGCTAGGAACACTGAAGCTTTCTTT
CASSPWDRARNTEAFF
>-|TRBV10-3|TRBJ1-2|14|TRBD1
TGTGCCATCAGTGAGGCCGGACAGGTCGGTGGCTACACCTTC
CAISEAGQVGGYTF
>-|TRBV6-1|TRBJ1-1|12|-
TGTGCCAGCAGCGGACAGCACACTGAAGCTTTCTTT
CASSGQHTEAFF
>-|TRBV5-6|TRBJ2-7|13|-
TGTGCCAGCAGCTTGGGAGGGATCTACGAGCAGTACTTC
CASSLGGIYEQYF
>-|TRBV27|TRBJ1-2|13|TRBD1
TGTGCCAGCAGCCCGGGACAGGGTGGTGGCTACACCTTC
CASSPGQGGGYTF
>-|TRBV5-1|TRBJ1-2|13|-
TGCGCCAGCAGCCCCGTGGGGAGCTATGGCTACACCTTC
CASSPVGSYGYTF
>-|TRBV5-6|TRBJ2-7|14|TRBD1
TGTGCCAGCAGCGCCGGACAGGGGGCATACGAGCAGTACTTC
CASSAGQGAYEQYF
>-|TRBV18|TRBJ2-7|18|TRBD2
TGTGCCAGCTCACCACCGCAACTAGCGGGACGTCGAACCTACGAGCAGTACTTC
CASSPPQLAGRRTYEQYF
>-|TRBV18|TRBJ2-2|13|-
TGTGCCAGCTCGCCGGACAGTGCCGGGGAGCTGTTTTTT
CASSPDSAGELFF
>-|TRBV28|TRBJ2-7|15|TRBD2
TGTGCCAGCAGGCCTACTAGCGGGGCAACCTACGAGCAGTACTTC
CASRPTSGATYEQYF
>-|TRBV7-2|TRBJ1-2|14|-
TGTGCCAGCAGCCGGGAGAGCGGGGGCTATGGCTACACCTTC
CASSRESGGYGYTF
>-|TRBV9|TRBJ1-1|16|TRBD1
TGTGCCAGCAGCCGAGGACAGGGGTCTCTGAACACTGAAGCTTTCTTT
CASSRGQGSLNTEAFF
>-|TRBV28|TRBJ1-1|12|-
TGTGCCAGCACTCTAGGGGGTACTGAAGCTTTCTTT
CASTLGGTEAFF
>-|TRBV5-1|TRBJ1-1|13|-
TGCGCCAGCAGCTACGACGGGGACACTGAAGCTTTCTTT
CASSYDGDTEAFF
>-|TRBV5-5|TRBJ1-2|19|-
TGTGCCAGCAGCCATAAGTTAGCGCCCCCGGGACAAGATGCTTATGGCTACACCTTC
CASSHKLAPPGQDAYGYTF
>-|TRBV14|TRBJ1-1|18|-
TGTGCCGCAGGCGGGGCAGGGCGACTTTACGGAGCGAACACTGAAGCTTTCTTT
CAAGGAGRLYGANTEAFF
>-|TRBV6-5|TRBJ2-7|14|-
TGTGCCAGCAAACCGGGACACGGCATCTACGAGCAGTACTTC
CASKPGHGIYEQYF
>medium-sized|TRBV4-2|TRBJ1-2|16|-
TGTGCCAGCAGCCAAGAGCCGATGGGGGCGAACTATGGCTACACCTTC
CASSQEPMGANYGYTF
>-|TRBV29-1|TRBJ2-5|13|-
TGCAGCGTCCCACTGTACAGCCAAGAGACCCAGTACTTC
CSVPLYSQETQYF
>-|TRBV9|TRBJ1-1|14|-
TGTGCCAGCGGTGGGGGTTCGGGAGACACTGAAGCTTTCTTT
CASGGGSGDTEAFF
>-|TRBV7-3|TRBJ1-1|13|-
TGTGCCAGCAGCTCCCGACAGTGGACTGAAGCTTTCTTT
CASSSRQWTEAFF
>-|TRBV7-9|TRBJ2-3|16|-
TGTGCCAGCAGCTTAGTTCGGGGATCTAGCACAGATACGCAGTATTTT
CASSLVRGSSTDTQYF
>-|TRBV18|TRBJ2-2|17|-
TGTGCCAGCTCACCACCGTTGGGGGAGGCCTCCACCGGGGAGCTGTTTTTT
CASSPPLGEASTGELFF
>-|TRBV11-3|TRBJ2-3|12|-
TGTGCCAGCAGCTTCCTGAGTGGGCGGCAGTATTTT
CASSFLSGRQYF
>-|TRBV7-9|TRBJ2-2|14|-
TGTGCCAGCAGCTTAATGGCGGGGAACGGGGAGCTGTTTTTT
CASSLMAGNGELFF
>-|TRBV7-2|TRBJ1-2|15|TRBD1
TGTGCCAGCAGCTTCGGACAGGGGGAGTACGGCGGCTACACCTTC
CASSFGQGEYGGYTF
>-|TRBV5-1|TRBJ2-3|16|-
TGCGCCAGCAGCGAGACCGGGATCCCGTTAGCAGATACGCAGTATTTT
CASSETGIPLADTQYF
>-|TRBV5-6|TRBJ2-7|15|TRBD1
TGTGCCAGCAGCCCGACAGGGGGCGATGTCTACGAGCAGTACTTC
CASSPTGGDVYEQYF
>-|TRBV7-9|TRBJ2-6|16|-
TGTGCCAGCAGGAGCGACCCCACTCCTGGGGCCAACGTCCTGACTTTC
CASRSDPTPGANVLTF
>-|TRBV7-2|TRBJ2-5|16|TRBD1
TGTGCCAGCAGCACCCTACGGGACAGGGGGTTAGAGACCCAGTACTTC
CASSTLRDRGLETQYF
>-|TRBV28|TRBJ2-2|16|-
TGTGCCAGCAGTTTTCTCGAGCAGGTCTACACCGGGGAGCTGTTTTTT
CASSFLEQVYTGELFF
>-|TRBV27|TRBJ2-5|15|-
TGTGCCAGCAGTTTATCGTACCAGTCCCAAGAGACCCAGTACTTC
CASSLSYQSQETQYF
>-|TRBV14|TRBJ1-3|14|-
TGTGCCAGCAGCCATTCGTATGCGGGAAACACCATATATTTT
CASSHSYAGNTIYF
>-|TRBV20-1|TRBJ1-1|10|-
TGCAGTGCTACCTCTGGCAGGGCTTTCTTT
CSATSGRAFF
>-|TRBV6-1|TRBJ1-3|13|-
TGTGCCAGCAGCGGGACATCTGGAAACACCATATATTTT
CASSGTSGNTIYF
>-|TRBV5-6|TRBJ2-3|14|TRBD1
TGTGCCAGCAGCTTGTACACAGGGGAAGATACGCAGTATTTT
CASSLYTGEDTQYF
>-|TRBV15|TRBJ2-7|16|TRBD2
TGTGCCACCAGCAGAGATCGGTGGCGGGAGGACTACGAGCAGTACTTC
CATSRDRWREDYEQYF